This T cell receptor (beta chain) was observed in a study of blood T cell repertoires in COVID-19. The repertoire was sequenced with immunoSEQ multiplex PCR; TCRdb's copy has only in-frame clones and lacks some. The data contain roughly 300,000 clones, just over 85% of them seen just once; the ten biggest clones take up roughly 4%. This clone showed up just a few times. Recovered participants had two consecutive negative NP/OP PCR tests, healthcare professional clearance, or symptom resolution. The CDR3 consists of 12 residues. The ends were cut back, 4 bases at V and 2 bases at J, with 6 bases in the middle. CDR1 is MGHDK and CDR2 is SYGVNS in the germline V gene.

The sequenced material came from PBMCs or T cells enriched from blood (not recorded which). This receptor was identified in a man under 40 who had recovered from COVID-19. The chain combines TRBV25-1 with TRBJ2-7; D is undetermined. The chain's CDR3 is CASSGLTYEQYF. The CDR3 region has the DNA TGTGCCAGCAGTGGACTTACCTACGAGCAGTACTTC.